This is a list of T cell receptor beta chains from one sample in a study of blood T cell repertoires in COVID-19. Profiled with immunoSEQ multiplex PCR; TCRdb holds only in-frame clones, not every one. The repertoire includes 100,000 to 150,000 clones, about 89% of them detected once, and about 2.5% sits in the top ten. Sequenced input: peripheral blood. The source is a man aged 50 to 60 with active COVID-19. The CDR3 runs from the conserved cysteine through the conserved F or W. A D gene is named only where the DNA matches it firmly. Only part of the rows carry a size: once, few, many, or a class if the clone is expanded.

d_call,clone_size,j_call,v_call,cdr3_length,cdr3_nt,cdr3_aa
.,few,TRBJ1-3,TRBV27,14,TGTGCCAGCAGGTCTGGGGCAGCCGGAAACACCATATATTTT,CASRSGAAGNTIYF
.,.,TRBJ2-2,TRBV21-1,15,TGTGCCAGCAGCAAAGACAGGGGGTTGACCGGGGAGCTGTTTTTT,CASSKDRGLTGELFF
.,.,TRBJ2-2,TRBV25-1,15,TGTGCCAGCAGTGGACTCAAAACGAACACCGGGGAGCTGTTTTTT,CASSGLKTNTGELFF
TRBD1,.,TRBJ2-2,TRBV5-5,16,TGTGCCAGCAGCTTGGTGGACAGGGGGTGGGCCGGGGAGCTGTTTTTT,CASSLVDRGWAGELFF
TRBD1,.,TRBJ2-7,TRBV5-1,14,TGCGCCAGCAGACCGGAGACAGGGGCTTACGAGCAGTACTTC,CASRPETGAYEQYF
.,.,TRBJ2-7,TRBV12-3/TRBV12-4,13,TGTGCCAGCGGGGGCCACACGCCCTACGAGCAGTACTTC,CASGGHTPYEQYF
.,.,TRBJ1-1,TRBV10-3,13,TGTGCCATCAGGGATTCAGGGGAAACTGAAGCTTTCTTT,CAIRDSGETEAFF
.,.,TRBJ1-3,TRBV7-9,13,TGTGCCAGCAGCAACATGGTGGCGGACACCATATATTTT,CASSNMVADTIYF
.,.,TRBJ1-2,TRBV4-1,19,TGCGCCAGCAGCCAAGTTGGGAGAAGGGCTCCCCGCTTGTCCTATGGCTACACCTTC,CASSQVGRRAPRLSYGYTF
.,.,TRBJ1-5,TRBV27,16,TGTGCCAGCATGAGGACGGGGGCGGGGGGCAATCAGCCCCAGCATTTT,CASMRTGAGGNQPQHF
.,.,TRBJ2-7,TRBV19,14,TGTGCCAGTAGTGTACAGACCAGCTCCTACGAGCAGTACTTC,CASSVQTSSYEQYF
.,.,TRBJ2-2,TRBV6-5,15,TGTGCCAGCACCCCTAGGTCGTACGCGGCCGGGGAGCTGTTTTTT,CASTPRSYAAGELFF
.,.,TRBJ2-2,TRBV7-9,14,TGTGCCAGCAACGGAGGGGCGAAGACCGGGGAGCTGTTTTTT,CASNGGAKTGELFF
TRBD1,.,TRBJ2-2,TRBV2,14,TGTGCCAGCACCTTGGACAGGGGTAACGGGGAGCTGTTTTTT,CASTLDRGNGELFF
.,.,TRBJ1-5,TRBV7-2,13,TGTGCCAGCAGCGGCCAACAGTCGAGACCCCAGCATTTT,CASSGQQSRPQHF
TRBD1,.,TRBJ1-2,TRBV6-1,14,TGTGCCAGCAGTGAACGGGGGGACAGGCAAGGCTACACCTTC,CASSERGDRQGYTF
.,.,TRBJ2-5,TRBV3-1/TRBV3-2,13,TGTGCCAGCAGCCAAGGGCGGGAAGAGACCCAGTACTTC,CASSQGREETQYF
TRBD2,.,TRBJ2-7,TRBV7-8,15,TGTGCCAGCAGCCCAGGACTAGCGGGGTTAAACGAGCAGTACTTC,CASSPGLAGLNEQYF
TRBD1,.,TRBJ1-3,TRBV9,16,TGTGCCAGCAGCGTAACCCAGGGGGCCACTGGAAACACCATATATTTT,CASSVTQGATGNTIYF
TRBD2,.,TRBJ2-2,TRBV5-4,15,TGTGCCAGCAGCTTGGTACTAGCGCAGGACGGGGAGCTGTTTTTT,CASSLVLAQDGELFF
.,.,TRBJ2-7,TRBV6-2/TRBV6-3,13,TGTGCCAGCAGGCCTACAGGGTCCTACGAGCAGTACTTC,CASRPTGSYEQYF
.,.,TRBJ2-3,TRBV10-3,15,TGTGCCATCAGCCCCAGGATGATTAGCACAGATACGCAGTATTTT,CAISPRMISTDTQYF